Below are 26 T cell receptor beta chains sequenced from a single sample in a study of shared clonotypes between healthy human individuals. This table comes from immunoSEQ multiplex PCR, and its TCRdb copy is limited to in-frame clones, with some not included. The sample includes about 2.1 million clones, roughly 91% seen only once; the top ten take roughly 1.8%. Positively selected for CCR7, the CD45RO-negative cells used as naive CD8 cells excluded terminally differentiated effector memory CD45RA+ cells. The source material was naive CD8+ T cells from PBMCs. These receptors all come from a man aged 18-30 years in good health. Some clones in this sample may be carry-over from other donors' samples.

In this sample, this clone turned up once. The identical CDR3 is also encoded by other nucleotide sequences in the sample. V is TRBV9 and J is TRBJ2-2; TRBD2 might be the D (7 bases). This CDR3 is 13 amino acids long. V lost 3 bases, J lost 8 bases, and 11 bases lay in between. CDR1 is SGDLS and CDR2 is YYNGEE in the germline V gene. CDR3 nucleotide sequence: TGTGCCAGCAGCGCGGGGGGCACTGGGGAGCTGTTTTTT. Translation gives CASSAGGTGELFF.

This clone has a single count. The V gene is TRBV19, the J gene TRBJ1-1; D unresolved. The CDR3 has 12 amino acids. From germline, CDR1 is LNHDA and CDR2 SQIVND (reference sequence). V lost 7 bases to trimming and J lost 5 bases, with 11 bases between them. The CDR3 DNA reads TGTGCCAGTACTCATGGCGGGACTGAAGCTTTCTTT. It encodes CASTHGGTEAFF.

The chain employs TRBV4-3 and TRBJ2-7; D gene ambiguous. The CDR3 has 14 residues. The ends were cut back, 1 base at V and 0 bases at J, with 7 bases in the middle. Germline loops: CDR1 LGHNA, CDR2 YSLEER. CDR3 protein: CASSQATPSYEQYF. The CDR3 bases are TGCGCCAGCAGCCAAGCGACACCCTCCTACGAGCAGTACTTC.

This chain connects TRBV27 to TRBJ2-7, with 9 bases lining up with TRBD1. This CDR3 comprises 14 residues. Per germline, CDR1 MNHEY and CDR2 SMNVEV (reference sequence). Germline trimming cut 6 bases from V and 3 bases from J; bases unmatched to any gene: 6. DNA for the CDR3: TGTGCCAGCAGCCCGAACAGGGGGCACTACGAGCAGTACTTC. This codes for CASSPNRGHYEQYF.

The chain employs TRBV19 and TRBJ2-1; TRBD1 is a possible D gene (5 bases). The CDR3 runs to 15 residues. Germline V gene sequence: CDR1 LNHDA, CDR2 SQIVND (reference sequence). The ends were cut back, 3 bases at V and 6 bases at J, with 15 bases in the middle. In nucleotides, the CDR3 is TGTGCCAGTAGTATGTGGCAGGGAACGATCAATGAGCAGTTCTTC. Its translation: CASSMWQGTINEQFF.

This chain connects TRBV7-9 to TRBJ1-3; unclear D gene. The V gene's germline CDR1 is SEHNR and CDR2 FQNEAQ (reference sequence). The V end lost 4 bases, the J end lost 0 bases, and 10 bases lay between the germline ends. This CDR3 has 15 amino acids. The CDR3 loop reads CASSSTVTSGNTIYF. CDR3 bases: TGTGCCAGCAGCTCCACAGTGACCTCTGGAAACACCATATATTTT.

This chain links TRBV19 with TRBJ1-3; weak D call: TRBD1 (5 bases). The CDR3 sequence is 17 residues long. V was trimmed by 8 bases and J by 0 bases, leaving 20 bases between them. CDR1 and CDR2 from the germline V gene are LNHDA and SQIVND (reference sequence). In DNA, the CDR3 is TGTGCCAGTCTCCCTACAGGCTTTCTACGCTCTGGAAACACCATATATTTT. Its protein product is CASLPTGFLRSGNTIYF.

The chain has TRBV7-6 and TRBJ2-2; 11 positions match TRBD2. This CDR3 comprises 16 residues. Germline CDR1 and CDR2: SGHVS and FNYEAQ. The V and J ends lost 5 bases and 5 bases, in that order; junction bases with no gene match: 7. CDR3 loop: CASSPLAGVVTGELFF. The DNA of the CDR3 is TGTGCCAGCAGCCCACTAGCGGGAGTGGTTACCGGGGAGCTGTTTTTT.

This clone was counted once. The chain couples TRBV6-5 to TRBJ2-3; TRBD2 aligns across 7 bases. J gave up 4 bases and V 5 bases, and 6 bases lay outside the gene matches. This CDR3 has 14 amino acids. CDR1 is MNHEY, CDR2 SVGAGI, per germline. Here the CDR3 reads CASSAGRGADTQYF. The CDR3 nucleotides read TGTGCCAGCAGTGCAGGGAGGGGTGCAGATACGCAGTATTTT.

Worth noting for this clone: This sample also contains other DNA sequences that code for the same CDR3. The chain couples TRBV27 to TRBJ1-2, with TRBD1 identical over 12 bases. V was clipped by 5 bases and J by 8 bases; unmatched bases: 3. Germline V gene sequence: CDR1 MNHEY, CDR2 SMNVEV (reference sequence). The CDR3 is 13 amino acids. As DNA, the CDR3 is TGTGCCAGCAGTCTGGGACAGGGGGCCGGCTACACCTTC. It encodes CASSLGQGAGYTF.

Comments on this clone: Other DNA sequences of this sample code for an identical CDR3. This sequence joins TRBV27 and TRBJ2-7; no clear D. The V and J ends lost 3 bases and 2 bases respectively, with 8 bases between them. This CDR3 region has 13 residues. Germline V CDR1 and CDR2: MNHEY, SMNVEV (reference sequence). The CDR3 loop is CASSLGLTYEQYF. As DNA, the CDR3 is TGTGCCAGCAGTTTGGGCCTTACCTACGAGCAGTACTTC.

The chain combines TRBV7-9 with TRBJ2-6, with 7 nucleotides matching TRBD2. Germline V gene lookup returns CDR1 SEHNR and CDR2 FQNEAQ (reference sequence). CDR3 size: 17 residues. Unmatched junction bases numbered 8, after V lost 2 bases and J lost 4 bases. CDR3 residues: CASSLPSGAGGANVLTF. The DNA for the CDR3 is TGTGCCAGCAGCTTACCGAGCGGGGCTGGCGGGGCCAACGTCCTGACTTTC.

The rearrangement joins TRBV11-2 to TRBJ2-1, with TRBD2 matching 10 bases. The V gene end was trimmed by 1 base and the J gene end by 10 bases; junction bases not matched to a gene: 16. This CDR3 has 18 residues. Germline V gene data show CDR1 as SGHAT and CDR2 as FQNNGV. The CDR3 loop is CASSLGPPPAGGPREQFF. CDR3 sequence (DNA): TGTGCCAGCAGCTTAGGACCCCCGCCAGCGGGAGGGCCACGAGAGCAGTTCTTC.

This chain uses TRBV27 with TRBJ1-1; weak D call: TRBD1 (5 bases). V was clipped by 6 bases and J by 4 bases, with 15 bases between them. This CDR3 is 14 amino acids long. CDR1 and CDR2 (germline): MNHEY, SMNVEV (reference sequence). This chain's CDR3 is CASSFQGRFTEAFF. In nucleotides, the CDR3 is TGTGCCAGCAGCTTCCAGGGTAGATTCACTGAAGCTTTCTTT.

The V and J genes are TRBV7-9 and TRBJ1-6, with D maybe TRBD1 (5 bases). From germline, CDR1 is SEHNR and CDR2 FQNEAQ (reference sequence). V was pared by 3 bases and J by 8 bases, with 8 bases between. The CDR3 covers 13 residues. The CDR3 region has the DNA TGTGCCAGCAGCTTCTCCAGGGATTCACCCCTCCACTTT. This encodes CASSFSRDSPLHF. Full variable domain (missing parts from reference TRBV7-9 and TRBJ1-6): DTGVSQNPRHKITKRGQNVTFRCDPISEHNRLYWYRQTLGQGPEFLTYFQNEAQLEKSRLLSDRFSAERPKGSFSTLEIQRTEQGDSAMYLCASSFSRDSPLHFGNGTRLTVT.

The J gene is TRBJ2-7, the V gene TRBV27; D remains unclear. Trimming took 7 bases from V and 2 from J, leaving 18 bases between them. CDR3 length equals 15 residues. Germline assignment: CDR1 MNHEY and CDR2 SMNVEV (reference sequence). The DNA of the CDR3 is TGTGCCAGCACCCCAAGGTCTTCATACACCTACGAGCAGTACTTC. Its translation is CASTPRSSYTYEQYF.

The chain employs TRBV5-6 and TRBJ2-5; the D is unclear. The V gene's germline CDR1 is SGHDT and CDR2 YYEEEE. This CDR3 region has 16 residues. V was cut by 4 bases and J by 2 bases, with 18 bases left in between. The CDR3 spells CASSIMVASPQETQYF. In DNA, the CDR3 is TGTGCCAGCAGCATAATGGTCGCGTCCCCTCAAGAGACCCAGTACTTC.

This rearrangement joins TRBV13 to TRBJ2-1; D is unresolved. The V end was cut by 5 bases, the J end by 0 bases, with 14 bases between. The CDR3 extends over 16 amino acids. Germline-derived CDR1 and CDR2 are PRHDT and FYEKMQ (reference sequence). In nucleotides, the CDR3 is TGTGCCAGCAGCCTCCAAGGCTCGAGCTCCTACAATGAGCAGTTCTTC. It translates to CASSLQGSSSYNEQFF.

This clone was found once. This chain joins TRBV10-3 and TRBJ2-7, with D perhaps given as TRBD1 or TRBD2 (6 bases each). The germline V gene has CDR1 ENHRY and CDR2 SYGVKD. The CDR3 has 15 residues. Trimming removed 2 bases at V and 4 bases at J, with 15 bases between. The CDR3 reads CAISEGQTGGYEQYF. The CDR3 nucleotides are TGTGCCATCAGTGAGGGACAGACCGGGGGTTACGAGCAGTACTTC.

This chain links TRBV28 with TRBJ2-7; D unclear. V shed 6 bases and J shed 3 bases, with 12 bases lying between them. Looked up from germline, CDR1 is MDHEN and CDR2 is SYDVKM. The CDR3 is made up of 13 amino acids. The CDR3 sequence is CASRKIPGYEQYF. CDR3 in DNA: TGTGCCAGCAGGAAGATACCGGGCTACGAGCAGTACTTC. Based on the CDR3 plus reference TRBV28 and TRBJ2-7, the full variable domain is DVKVTQSSRYLVKRTGEKVFLECVQDMDHENMFWYRQDPGLGLRLIYFSYDVKMKEKGDIPEGYSVSREKKERFSLILESASTNQTSMYLCASRKIPGYEQYFGPGTRLTVT.

The V call is TRBV30, the J call TRBJ2-7; weak D call: TRBD2 (5 bases). CDR1 and CDR2 (germline): GTSNPN, SVGIG (reference sequence). Trimming left V 1 base short and J 2 bases short, with 12 bases between. The length of the CDR3 is 14 residues. The CDR3 reads CAWSEKTTPYEQYF. In nucleotides, the CDR3 is TGTGCCTGGAGTGAAAAGACTACCCCCTACGAGCAGTACTTC.

The V and J genes are TRBV10-1 and TRBJ2-2; no firm D call. Trimming took 2 bases from V and 4 from J, leaving 17 bases between them. CDR1 WNHNN and CDR2 SYGVQD come from the germline V gene (reference sequence). The CDR3 consists of 17 residues. CDR3 protein: CASSENRRGKFTGELFF. The CDR3 bases are TGCGCCAGCAGTGAGAACCGCCGTGGGAAATTCACCGGGGAGCTGTTTTTT.

The chain links TRBV7-9 to TRBJ1-5, with 7 bases matching TRBD1. The CDR3 is 16 amino acids. CDR1 and CDR2 from the germline V gene are SEHNR and FQNEAQ (reference sequence). The J segment lost 2 bases and the V segment lost 5 bases, leaving 9 bases of the junction unmatched. DNA of the CDR3: TGTGCCAGCAGCGTAGGGAGGGGGCTCGGCAATCAGCCCCAGCATTTT. Its protein is CASSVGRGLGNQPQHF.

Comment on this clone: Other DNA sequences within the sample encode an identical CDR3. The gene calls are TRBV13 and TRBJ2-7, with D possibly being TRBD1 (5 bases). This CDR3 is 12 amino acids long. Trimming stripped 3 bases from V and 4 bases from J, with 7 bases between. Per the germline V gene, CDR1 is PRHDT and CDR2 is FYEKMQ (reference sequence). CDR3 in DNA: TGTGCCAGCAGCTTGGGGCGGTACGAGCAGTACTTC. Its translation: CASSLGRYEQYF.

V and J are TRBV6-1 and TRBJ1-2, with no clear D. The germline gives CDR1 MNHNS, CDR2 SASEGT. With 5 bases removed from V and 6 bases from J, the gap between germline ends came to 10 bases. The CDR3 has 12 residues. CDR3 in DNA: TGTGCCAGCAGTTATTCCGAAAATGGCTACACCTTC. Its translation: CASSYSENGYTF.

The J gene is TRBJ2-7, the V gene TRBV5-6; no clear D. The CDR3 sequence is 15 residues long. Germline CDR1 is SGHDT and CDR2 is YYEEEE. V gave up 0 bases and J gave up 4 bases, with 14 bases separating them. The DNA of the CDR3 is TGTGCCAGCAGCTTGGCAGGTTCATTGGGGTACGAGCAGTACTTC. It encodes CASSLAGSLGYEQYF.